Each of the 3 T cell receptor beta chains below was sequenced from the same sample in a study of T cells after yellow fever vaccination. TCRdb reprocessed the 5' RACE reads via MiXCR and lists one record per CDR3 protein. The sample gives 450,000 to 650,000 distinct CDR3 sequences, less than 15% of which show up once; about 14% is in the top ten. The sample was PBMCs, taken on the day of the yellow fever booster vaccination. All receptors derive from a man in his thirties or forties who received the YFV17D yellow fever vaccine.

The chain recombines TRBV14 with TRBJ1-2; TRBD1 matches at 9 bases. The germline CDR1 and CDR2 sequences are SGHDN and FVKESK. The junction had 7 bases not matched to a gene; V was cut back by 2 bases and J by 6 bases. CDR3 length equals 15 residues. The CDR3 loop is CASSQLPGTGHGYTF. The CDR3 coding sequence is TGTGCCAGCAGCCAACTACCCGGGACAGGGCATGGCTACACCTTC.

This clonotype turned up a few times. The chain's CDR3 is CASSPTSGNGEQYF. DNA of the CDR3: TGCGCCAGCAGCCCAACTAGCGGGAACGGCGAGCAGTACTTC. The genes are TRBV5-1 and TRBJ2-7, with 10 bases matching TRBD2. CDR3 length: 14 amino acids. Germline CDR1 reads SGHRS; CDR2 reads YFSETQ. The V and J ends lost 4 bases and 6 bases, in that order; junction bases with no gene match: 7. The variable domain in full, with the rest retrieved from reference TRBV5-1 and TRBJ2-7, is KAGVTQTPRYLIKTRGQQVTLSCSPISGHRSVSWYQQTPGQGLQFLFEYFSETQRNKGNFPGRFSGRQFSNSRSEMNVSTLELGDSALYLCASSPTSGNGEQYFGPGTRLTVT.

The sample holds a few counts of this clonotype. The rearrangement links TRBV7-9 to TRBJ2-7; possibly TRBD1 or TRBD2 for D (5 bases each). The CDR3 loop spans 13 amino acids. Per the germline V gene, CDR1 is SEHNR and CDR2 is FQNEAQ (reference sequence). V was trimmed by 10 bases and J by 1 base, leaving 14 bases between them. The CDR3 protein is CAIGREGSYEQYF. The DNA for the CDR3 is TGTGCCATCGGACGTGAGGGGTCCTACGAGCAGTACTTC. The variable domain in full, with the rest retrieved from reference TRBV7-9 and TRBJ2-7, is DTGVSQNPRHKITKRGQNVTFRCDPISEHNRLYWYRQTLGQGPEFLTYFQNEAQLEKSRLLSDRFSAERPKGSFSTLEIQRTEQGDSAMYLCAIGREGSYEQYFGPGTRLTVT.